This T cell receptor beta chain was obtained from a study of a mutant IDH1 vaccine in newly diagnosed glioma. Study as a whole: Each patient was administered eight vaccinations, scheduled in weeks 1, 3, 5, 7, 11, 15, 19 and 23. Initiation of the vaccine course occurred 4-6 weeks after radiotherapy alone, or alongside temozolomide cycles. The treated group averaged about 39 years old and was around 62% male, roughly 38% female.

Study results and caveats: Vaccination elicited immune responses in around 92% of patients.

With 5 bases clipped from V and 1 base from J, the junction kept 4 bases outside the gene matches. In germline, CDR1 is LNHDA, CDR2 SQIVND (reference sequence). CDR3 length: 15 amino acids. The assay was immunoSEQ multiplex PCR, and TCRdb's table has in-frame clones only and misses some. The profile shows over 45,000 clones, about 80% of them singletons. Worth noting for this clone: Its antigen is unknown.

As for time point: week 5, during vaccination. Mutant IDH1 20-mer peptide, at 300 ug, made up each vaccine dose, with topical imiquimod. This sequence was found in a woman between 50 and 59 years old with glioma. This specimen was PBMCs, taken from a glioma patient whose treatment included an IDH1 peptide vaccine. The V gene is TRBV19, the J gene TRBJ1-3; 8 bases align to TRBD1. CDR3 in DNA: TGTGCCAGTAGTGTTGACAGGGGTTCTGGAAACACCATATATTTT. Its translation is CASSVDRGSGNTIYF.